This record looks at one T cell receptor beta chain sequence and its context. No antigen is known for it. Libraries were prepared by immunoSEQ multiplex PCR; TCRdb keeps only in-frame clonotypes and omits some of them. The table records more than 80,000 clones, about 85% of them present only once. The data originate from a study of graft-versus-host responses after intestinal transplantation. Study in general: Each recipient received anti-thymocyte globulin induction, then tacrolimus and steroids for 2 to 4 years.

Whole-study findings and limits: When patients had graft-donor T cell macrochimerism, their allografts held high graft-versus-host to host-versus-graft clonal ratios. There were GvH clones found in recipient marrow, and some of them appeared first in ileum or blood.

The material was unstimulated CD4+ T cells sorted from spleen or lymph node cells, obtained before transplant. This TCR came from a human donor who was the organ donor for an intestinal transplant.

Here the CDR3 reads CASSLLTGTTDTQYF. The DNA for the CDR3 is TGTGCCAGCAGCCTCTTGACAGGGACCACAGATACGCAGTATTTT. The V and J genes are TRBV9 and TRBJ2-3, with 7 bases that match TRBD1. Germline lookup yields CDR1 SGDLS and CDR2 YYNGEE. Trimming removed 4 bases from V and 2 bases from J; junction bases left unmatched: 7. The CDR3 length is 15 residues.